These 30 T cell receptor beta chains came from one sample sequenced in a study of blood T cell repertoires in COVID-19. Libraries were prepared by immunoSEQ multiplex PCR; TCRdb keeps only in-frame clonotypes and omits some of them. Here the sample spans some 110,000 clones, 70% to 80% being singletons. Sequenced: peripheral blood. The receptors stem from a man between 65 and 85 years old with acute or convalescent COVID-19.

About this clone itself: Different DNA sequences within this sample yield the same CDR3. V usage is TRBV4-1 and J usage is TRBJ2-1, with 7 bases lining up with TRBD1. This CDR3 spans 16 amino acids. Germline V lookup: CDR1 MGHRA, CDR2 YSYEKL. Unmatched junction bases numbered 9, after V lost 4 bases and J lost 3 bases. CDR3 sequence reads: CASSPTDRRGYNEQFF. The CDR3 nucleotides read TGCGCCAGCAGCCCAACGGACAGGCGAGGCTACAATGAGCAGTTCTTC.

This clone was counted a few times. V and J are TRBV5-5 and TRBJ2-5, with 12 positions matching TRBD2. The CDR3 consists of 15 residues. CDR1 is SGHKS, CDR2 YYEKEE, per germline (reference sequence). V dropped 2 bases and J dropped 4; count of bases not matched to a gene: 3. The CDR3 nucleotides are TGTGCCAGCAGCTTCCAACTAGCGGGGGGAGAGACCCAGTACTTC. Protein product: CASSFQLAGGETQYF.

This clone showed up just a few times. This chain links TRBV2 with TRBJ1-1; D is uncertain. Per germline, CDR1 SNHLY and CDR2 FYNNEI. V was cut by 11 bases and J by 5 bases, with 15 bases left in between. The CDR3 is 12 amino acids. For the CDR3, the DNA is TGTGCCTCCCGACCGGGAGGGACTGAAGCTTTCTTT. It encodes CASRPGGTEAFF.

On this clone: The sample carries other DNA sequences with the same CDR3. The V gene is TRBV9, the J gene TRBJ1-3; maybe TRBD1 (5 bases). This CDR3 is 14 amino acids long. Between the trimmed V and J ends, which lost 2 bases and 0 bases, there was a span of 6 bases. Germline V gene sequence: CDR1 SGDLS, CDR2 YYNGEE. The CDR3 DNA follows: TGTGCCAGCAGCGTGCAGGGCTCTGGAAACACCATATATTTT. It translates to CASSVQGSGNTIYF.

CDR3 coding DNA: TGTGCCAGCAGTATCTCCCGGGACAGCGAGTCCTACGAGCAGTACTTC. Translated: CASSISRDSESYEQYF. This rearrangement joins TRBV28 to TRBJ2-7; 7 bases agree with TRBD1. J gave up 1 base and V 5 bases, and 11 bases lay outside the gene matches. Germline CDR1 is MDHEN and CDR2 is SYDVKM. The CDR3 is 16 amino acids.

This chain connects TRBV5-6 to TRBJ1-2; D may be TRBD1 (5 bases). The V and J ends lost 4 bases and 8 bases respectively, with 15 bases between them. The CDR3 consists of 13 residues. From germline, CDR1 is SGHDT and CDR2 YYEEEE. The CDR3 coding sequence is TGTGCCAGCAGCGAGACAGTTCCCTGGGGCTACACCTTC. Translated: CASSETVPWGYTF.

The rearrangement joins TRBV9 to TRBJ1-4; 8 nucleotides match TRBD1. V trimming: 0 bases; J trimming: 2 bases; junction bases outside the gene matches: 0. This CDR3 has 15 amino acids. Germline V lookup: CDR1 SGDLS, CDR2 YYNGEE. CDR3 sequence: CASSVAGGTNEKLFF. The CDR3 region has the DNA TGTGCCAGCAGCGTAGCAGGGGGCACTAATGAAAAACTGTTTTTT.

This clone was seen at least ten times. The chain links TRBV27 to TRBJ1-3; the match to TRBD1 covers 8 bases. J lost 0 bases, V lost 7 bases, and 8 bases had no gene match. The CDR3 contains 16 residues. The germline V gene has CDR1 MNHEY and CDR2 SMNVEV (reference sequence). The CDR3 DNA reads as TGTGCCAGCAAGAGGGGAGGACAGGGCTCTGGAAACACCATATATTTT. Encoded protein: CASKRGGQGSGNTIYF.

The J gene is TRBJ2-5, the V gene TRBV28; TRBD2 matches 7 bases. The V gene end was trimmed by 1 base and the J gene end by 5 bases; junction bases not matched to a gene: 1. The CDR3 runs to 13 residues. CDR1 and CDR2 from the germline V gene are MDHEN and SYDVKM. This CDR3 is CASSLLGGETQYF. The CDR3 nucleotides read TGTGCCAGCAGTTTATTGGGGGGGGAGACCCAGTACTTC.

The V gene is TRBV19, the J gene TRBJ2-1; 8 nucleotides agree with TRBD2. The CDR3 spans 14 residues. V dropped 1 base and J dropped 6; count of bases not matched to a gene: 2. CDR1 is LNHDA, CDR2 SQIVND, per germline (reference sequence). The chain's CDR3 is CASSIVGTSNEQFF. The CDR3, as DNA: TGTGCCAGTAGTATAGTTGGGACTAGCAATGAGCAGTTCTTC.

This chain connects TRBV5-8 to TRBJ1-3; possibly TRBD1 for D (6 bases). The ends were cut back, 4 bases at V and 4 bases at J, with 12 bases in the middle. Per the germline V gene, CDR1 is SGHTS and CDR2 is YDEGEE. This CDR3 has 14 residues. CDR3 bases: TGTGCCAGCAGCCGGGGGGCGGCGGGAAACACCATATATTTT. As protein: CASSRGAAGNTIYF.

The chain carries TRBV6-6 and TRBJ2-5; the D gene is possibly TRBD2 (6 bases). Trimming stripped 4 bases from V and 5 bases from J, with 8 bases between. CDR1 and CDR2 from the germline V gene are MNHNY and SVGAGI (reference sequence). The CDR3 is made up of 12 amino acids. This chain's CDR3 is CASSLAVETQYF. The CDR3 nucleotides are TGTGCCAGCAGTTTAGCGGTGGAGACCCAGTACTTC.

The chain joins TRBV19 to TRBJ1-5; no firm D call. Trimming removed 6 bases from V and 0 bases from J, with 12 bases in between. CDR3 size: 15 residues. Germline V gives CDR1 LNHDA, CDR2 SQIVND (reference sequence). As DNA, the CDR3 is TGTGCCAGTAGATCGTATGACATTAGCAATCAGCCCCAGCATTTT. Its protein is CASRSYDISNQPQHF.

This clone is a singleton in its sample. This chain uses TRBV27 with TRBJ2-2, with TRBD2 as a possible D gene (7 bases). V dropped 2 bases and J dropped 3 bases, with 10 bases sitting between them. This CDR3 region has 15 residues. Germline-derived CDR1 and CDR2 are MNHEY and SMNVEV (reference sequence). The CDR3 region is CASSLRGGDTGELFF. The CDR3 region has the DNA TGTGCCAGCAGTTTAAGGGGGGGAGACACCGGGGAGCTGTTTTTT.

The chain has TRBV18 and TRBJ1-1, with 8 positions matching TRBD1. The CDR3 extends over 15 amino acids. From germline, CDR1 is KGHSH and CDR2 LQKENI. V dropped 4 bases and J dropped 0; count of bases not matched to a gene: 4. CDR3 residues: CASSQTTGVNTEAFF. CDR3 coding DNA: TGTGCCAGCTCACAGACGACAGGGGTGAACACTGAAGCTTTCTTT.

The chain couples TRBV3-1 (or the pseudogene TRBV3-2) to TRBJ2-5, with TRBD2 matching over 9 bases. This CDR3 spans 15 amino acids. CDR1 LGHDT and CDR2 YNNKEL come from the germline V gene (reference sequence). Trimming took 1 base from V and 4 from J; bases not matched to a gene: 4. CDR3 amino acids: CASSQGGLALETQYF. The CDR3 nucleotides are TGTGCCAGCAGCCAAGGGGGACTAGCTCTAGAGACCCAGTACTTC.

This clone is a singleton in its sample. This rearrangement joins TRBV12-3 or TRBV12-4 to TRBJ1-2; D gene unclear. The CDR3 has 13 residues. V was cut by 7 bases and J by 1 base, with 10 bases left in between. This CDR3 reads CASTRLNNYGYTF. In nucleotides, the CDR3 is TGTGCCAGCACCCGACTCAATAACTATGGCTACACCTTC.

The chain joins TRBV2 to TRBJ1-2, with 7 bases identical to TRBD1. The V gene end was trimmed by 6 bases and the J gene end by 2 bases; junction bases not matched to a gene: 6. The CDR3 has 14 amino acids. The V gene's germline CDR1 is SNHLY and CDR2 FYNNEI. The CDR3 sequence is CASRPTGNNYGYTF. Here the CDR3 DNA reads TGTGCCAGCAGACCGACAGGGAACAACTATGGCTACACCTTC. Supplemented by reference TRBV2 and TRBJ1-2, the full variable domain reads EPEVTQTPSHQVTQMGQEVILRCVPISNHLYFYWYRQILGQKVEFLVSFYNNEISEKSEIFDDQFSVERPDGSNFTLKIRSTKLEDSAMYFCASRPTGNNYGYTFGSGTRLTVV.

This clone was counted a few times. The J gene is TRBJ2-7, the V gene TRBV28; D may be TRBD1 (6 bases). With 3 bases removed from V and 0 bases from J, the gap between germline ends came to 9 bases. The CDR3 is made up of 14 amino acids. CDR1 and CDR2 (germline): MDHEN, SYDVKM. The CDR3 region has the DNA TGTGCCAGCAGTTTGGTGACAGGCTCCTACGAGCAGTACTTC. Amino acids: CASSLVTGSYEQYF.

V gene TRBV3-1 (or the pseudogene TRBV3-2) combines with J gene TRBJ1-1, with 8 bases that match TRBD1. This CDR3 comprises 14 residues. The germline CDR1 and CDR2 sequences are LGHDT and YNNKEL (reference sequence). V shed 4 bases and J 10 bases; nucleotides not matched to a gene: 11. CDR3 DNA: TGTGCCAGCAGCCCAGACAGGACAGGGATAAGAGCTTTCTTT. This encodes CASSPDRTGIRAFF.

The chain links TRBV7-7 to TRBJ2-1, with 16 nucleotides matching TRBD2. From germline, CDR1 is SSHAT and CDR2 FNYEAQ (reference sequence). This CDR3 has 15 amino acids. J lost 9 bases, V lost 5 bases, and 4 bases had no gene match. CDR3 sequence reads: CASSPGTSGRAEQFF. Written as DNA, the CDR3 is TGTGCCAGCAGCCCAGGGACTAGCGGGAGGGCTGAGCAGTTCTTC.

This clone was seen more than once but under ten times. The V call is TRBV6-6, the J call TRBJ1-4, with TRBD1 identical over 7 bases. The V and J ends lost 7 bases and 8 bases, in that order; junction bases with no gene match: 10. Germline V gene sequence: CDR1 MNHNY, CDR2 SVGAGI (reference sequence). This CDR3 is built from 14 residues. The CDR3 here is CASTERGGAEKLFF. The CDR3 nucleotides read TGTGCCAGCACTGAGAGAGGGGGCGCAGAAAAACTGTTTTTT.

This chain uses TRBV4-2 with TRBJ1-1; no definite D call. The CDR3 contains 15 residues. The germline gives CDR1 LGHNA, CDR2 YNFKEQ. The V gene lost 3 bases and the J gene lost 1 base, with 12 bases spanning the gap. CDR3 loop: CASSHLAGENTEAFF. The CDR3 DNA reads as TGTGCCAGCAGCCACCTCGCCGGGGAGAACACTGAAGCTTTCTTT.

V gene TRBV9 combines with J gene TRBJ2-2; 8 positions match TRBD1. V gave up 3 bases and J gave up 4 bases; unmatched junction bases: 5. This CDR3 has 15 residues. CDR1 and CDR2 (germline): SGDLS, YYNGEE. The CDR3 region is CASSEQGASTGELFF. CDR3 DNA: TGTGCCAGCAGCGAGCAGGGGGCCAGCACCGGGGAGCTGTTTTTT.

This chain links TRBV19 with TRBJ2-7; no reliable D call. Deletions cut 4 bases from V and 3 bases from J, with 10 bases between. The CDR3 contains 13 residues. Germline assignment: CDR1 LNHDA and CDR2 SQIVND (reference sequence). This CDR3 reads CASSTTTRYEQYF. The CDR3 DNA sequence: TGTGCCAGTAGTACTACGACTCGCTACGAGCAGTACTTC.

The chain recombines TRBV3-1 (or the pseudogene TRBV3-2) with TRBJ2-7; 8 bases are a match to TRBD1. The CDR3 has 15 amino acids. The germline V gene has CDR1 LGHDT and CDR2 YNNKEL (reference sequence). J gave up 2 bases and V 1 base, and 4 bases lay outside the gene matches. The CDR3 DNA sequence: TGTGCCAGCAGCCAAGCCATGACAGGGGCCTACGAGCAGTACTTC. Translating gives CASSQAMTGAYEQYF.

J is TRBJ1-1 and V is TRBV7-2; D might be TRBD1 (6 bases). The CDR3 contains 14 residues. Germline V gives CDR1 SGHTA, CDR2 FQGNSA. Trimming left V 7 bases short and J 5 bases short, with 17 bases between. CDR3 bases: TGTGCCAGCACCCTAACGGCAGGGGTGACTGAAGCTTTCTTT. This encodes CASTLTAGVTEAFF.

This chain links TRBV7-2 with TRBJ1-2, with D tentatively TRBD1 (6 bases). Germline V gene lookup returns CDR1 SGHTA and CDR2 FQGNSA. The CDR3 extends over 15 amino acids. V was pared by 5 bases and J by 1 base, with 14 bases between. Written as DNA, the CDR3 is TGTGCCAGCAGCGCCAAAGGACAGAGTAACTATGGCTACACCTTC. This sequence encodes CASSAKGQSNYGYTF.

The chain joins TRBV6-5 to TRBJ2-3; 9 positions match TRBD2. The trim removed 2 bases at V and 0 bases at J, leaving 3 bases unmatched. The CDR3 is 16 amino acids. The germline gives CDR1 MNHEY, CDR2 SVGAGI. CDR3 loop: CASSYRLAGSTDTQYF. The CDR3 DNA reads as TGTGCCAGCAGTTACAGGCTAGCGGGGAGCACAGATACGCAGTATTTT.

The chain links TRBV19 to TRBJ1-1; 7 positions agree with TRBD1. The CDR3 is 16 amino acids. The V gene's germline CDR1 is LNHDA and CDR2 SQIVND (reference sequence). J gave up 0 bases and V 9 bases, and 13 bases lay outside the gene matches. The CDR3 reads CASRSWAGGMNTEAFF. The DNA of the CDR3 is TGTGCCAGCCGAAGCTGGGCAGGGGGTATGAACACTGAAGCTTTCTTT.